The 31 T cell receptor beta chains below come from one sample, sequenced in a study of blood T cells in healthy people across ages. A sample-barcoded 5' primer and a J-beta primer mix were used in a second PCR of about 7 to 11 cycles. MiXCR was run by TCRdb on the 5' RACE reads, yielding one entry per CDR3 protein. The data contain some 1.1 million distinct CDR3 sequences, around two fifths of them singletons. Material: blood. These receptors came from a man younger than 35 in good health.

This clonotype has just one count. One end of the junction is discordant with germline, which a read error may explain. The rearrangement links TRBV15 to TRBJ2-3; 7 bases agree with TRBD1. The germline CDR1 and CDR2 sequences are LNHNV and YYDKDF (reference sequence). This CDR3 contains 14 residues. The CDR3 spells CATSGTVSTETQYF. The CDR3 nucleotides read TGTGCCACCAGTGGGACAGTTAGCACAGAGACGCAGTATTTT.

The V and J genes are TRBV27 and TRBJ1-1; TRBD1 is a possible D gene (6 bases). The germline CDR1 and CDR2 sequences are MNHEY and SMNVEV (reference sequence). The V and J ends lost 6 bases and 7 bases respectively, with 15 bases between them. This CDR3 has 13 amino acids. The CDR3 nucleotides are TGTGCCAGCAGCCCCGGGGGGGCCGGTGAAGCTTTCTTT. Its protein product is CASSPGGAGEAFF.

V is TRBV12-3 or TRBV12-4 and J is TRBJ1-1; TRBD1 matches 11 bases. There are 15 residues in the CDR3. V shed 4 bases and J 6 bases; nucleotides not matched to a gene: 7. The CDR3 is CASSSGQGEVPEAFF. For the CDR3, the DNA is TGTGCCAGCAGTTCGGGACAGGGGGAAGTCCCTGAAGCTTTCTTT.

The sample holds a few counts of this clonotype. This chain joins TRBV7-2 and TRBJ2-3; 10 bases agree with TRBD2. Germline lookup yields CDR1 SGHTA and CDR2 FQGNSA. The CDR3 length is 16 residues. After removal of 5 bases from V and 2 bases from J, the junction contained 7 bases not matched to a gene. In DNA form, the CDR3 reads TGTGCCAGCAGCCCCCGGACTAGCGGAAACACAGATACGCAGTATTTT. Its protein product is CASSPRTSGNTDTQYF.

At least ten counts were recorded for this clonotype. In DNA form, the CDR3 reads TGTGCCAGCAGTGACATGAGGACTAGCGGCGATACGCAGTATTTT. It specifies CASSDMRTSGDTQYF. The V and J genes are TRBV28 and TRBJ2-3; TRBD2 agrees at 10 bases. The V gene end was trimmed by 5 bases and the J gene end by 6 bases; junction bases not matched to a gene: 8. CDR1 and CDR2 from the germline V gene are MDHEN and SYDVKM. CDR3 length equals 15 residues. Together with reference TRBV28 and TRBJ2-3, the CDR3 gives the full variable domain: DVKVTQSSRYLVKRTGEKVFLECVQDMDHENMFWYRQDPGLGLRLIYFSYDVKMKEKGDIPEGYSVSREKKERFSLILESASTNQTSMYLCASSDMRTSGDTQYFGPGTRLTVL.

This chain joins TRBV28 and TRBJ2-3; D may match TRBD1 or TRBD2 (6 bases each). The V and J ends lost 5 bases and 6 bases respectively, with 24 bases between them. Germline assignment: CDR1 MDHEN and CDR2 SYDVKM. The CDR3 contains 17 residues. CDR3 amino acids: CASSLGGGGQFHDTQYF. Written as DNA, the CDR3 is TGTGCCAGCAGTCTGGGAGGAGGTGGACAGTTTCACGATACGCAGTATTTT.

The rearrangement links TRBV20-1 to TRBJ2-3; 7 bases align to TRBD2. Germline-derived CDR1 and CDR2 are DFQATT and SNEGSKA (reference sequence). The J segment lost 2 bases and the V segment lost 3 bases, leaving 20 bases of the junction unmatched. The length of the CDR3 is 19 residues. CDR3 nucleotides: TGCAGTGCTAGTTTCATAGTATCGGGCGGGGGAGCCTACACAGATACGCAGTATTTT. It yields the protein CSASFIVSGGGAYTDTQYF.

This clonotype came up a few times. The rearrangement links TRBV28 to TRBJ2-3; 8 bases are shared with TRBD1. This CDR3 is 15 amino acids long. V shed 3 bases and J 4 bases; nucleotides not matched to a gene: 6. Germline loops: CDR1 MDHEN, CDR2 SYDVKM. CDR3 nucleotides: TGTGCCAGCAGTTTTCCAGGGGGCAGTGCAGATACGCAGTATTTT. Encoded protein: CASSFPGGSADTQYF.

The genes are TRBV6-5 and TRBJ2-7; the D gene is possibly TRBD2 (5 bases). V shed 0 bases and J shed 1 base, with 16 bases lying between them. Germline assignment: CDR1 MNHEY and CDR2 SVGAGI. This CDR3 contains 17 residues. The CDR3 loop reads CASSYSIEVASSYEQYF. In DNA, the CDR3 is TGTGCCAGCAGTTACTCGATCGAGGTAGCGAGTTCCTACGAGCAGTACTTC.

This clonotype was counted between two and nine times. This rearrangement joins TRBV5-1 to TRBJ1-4, with 9 bases matching TRBD1. Germline V gene sequence: CDR1 SGHRS, CDR2 YFSETQ. The CDR3 runs 14 residues. V shed 3 bases, J shed 7 bases, and the junction held 4 bases outside the gene matches. The CDR3 sequence: CASSYGTGREKLFF. The DNA of the CDR3 is TGCGCCAGCAGCTACGGGACAGGGCGTGAAAAACTGTTTTTT.

The table lists this clonotype with many counts. The genes are TRBV28 and TRBJ2-3; no definite D call. Germline V gene data show CDR1 as MDHEN and CDR2 as SYDVKM. V was shortened by 4 bases and J by 3 bases, with 8 bases between the two germline ends. CDR3 size: 13 residues. Written as DNA, the CDR3 is TGTGCCAGCAGTTCCCGTCCGACAGATACGCAGTATTTT. Translating gives CASSSRPTDTQYF. Looking up the rest from reference TRBV28 and TRBJ2-3 gives the full variable domain: DVKVTQSSRYLVKRTGEKVFLECVQDMDHENMFWYRQDPGLGLRLIYFSYDVKMKEKGDIPEGYSVSREKKERFSLILESASTNQTSMYLCASSSRPTDTQYFGPGTRLTVL.

This clonotype was counted a few times. This chain links TRBV18 with TRBJ1-2, with D possibly being TRBD1 (5 bases). The CDR3 sequence is 15 residues long. With 3 bases removed from V and 0 bases from J, the gap between germline ends came to 11 bases. CDR1 is KGHSH, CDR2 LQKENI, per germline. CDR3 amino acids: CASSPSGDTNYGYTF. The CDR3 DNA follows: TGTGCCAGCTCACCGTCGGGGGATACTAACTATGGCTACACCTTC.

This clonotype was observed a few times. The chain has TRBV5-1 and TRBJ2-5; D might be TRBD2 (5 bases). The CDR3 sequence is 13 residues long. Trimming shortened V by 0 bases and J by 10 bases, and 13 bases separated the two germline ends. Germline-derived CDR1 and CDR2 are SGHRS and YFSETQ. The CDR3: CASSLADSTDQYF. The DNA of the CDR3 is TGCGCCAGCAGCTTGGCGGACTCGACGGACCAGTACTTC.

V and J are TRBV4-3 and TRBJ1-2; TRBD1 might be the D (5 bases). The CDR3 extends over 15 amino acids. V was pared by 6 bases and J by 1 base, with 15 bases between. Germline V CDR1 and CDR2: LGHNA, YSLEER. CDR3 sequence: CASSPGATFNYGYTF. CDR3 DNA sequence: TGCGCCAGCAGTCCCGGGGCAACCTTTAACTATGGCTACACCTTC.

The rearrangement uses TRBV4-3 and TRBJ2-3; D gene uncertain. Germline V gene lookup returns CDR1 LGHNA and CDR2 YSLEER. The CDR3 runs 19 residues. V dropped 1 base and J dropped 3 bases, with 23 bases sitting between them. The CDR3 region has the DNA TGCGCCAGCAGCCAAGGGATATCAATTCTAGGCCCTAGGACAGATACGCAGTATTTT. Translation: CASSQGISILGPRTDTQYF.

The chain uses TRBV6-5 and TRBJ2-7, with D unclear. Trimming left V 0 bases short and J 7 bases short, with 16 bases between. The CDR3 totals 15 residues. Germline CDR1 is MNHEY and CDR2 is SVGAGI. CDR3 sequence (DNA): TGTGCCAGCAGTTACTCGACATCTACCAACAATGAGCAGTACTTC. It is translated as CASSYSTSTNNEQYF.

The chain is built from TRBV3-1 and TRBJ1-2, with D unresolved. The V end lost 0 bases, the J end lost 4 bases, and 9 bases lay between the germline ends. CDR1 LGHDT and CDR2 YNNKEL come from the germline V gene (reference sequence). There are 14 residues in the CDR3. The CDR3 bases are TGTGCCAGCAGCCAAGACTGGACGGTCTATGGCTACACCTTC. Protein sequence: CASSQDWTVYGYTF. Based on the CDR3 plus reference TRBV3-1 and TRBJ1-2, the full variable domain is DTAVSQTPKYLVTQMGNDKSIKCEQNLGHDTMYWYKQDSKKFLKIMFSYNNKELIINETVPNRFSPKSPDKAHLNLHINSLELGDSAVYFCASSQDWTVYGYTFGSGTRLTVV.

This clonotype has a count of ten or more. The DNA of the CDR3 is TGCGCCAGCGGCAACCGGGACAAAAAGTTCTTC. This codes for CASGNRDKKFF. This chain uses TRBV4-3 with TRBJ2-1; a possible D gene is TRBD1 (6 bases). CDR1 and CDR2 (germline): LGHNA, YSLEER. This CDR3 has 11 residues. Trimming shortened V by 8 bases and J by 14 bases, and 16 bases separated the two germline ends.

This clonotype was picked up a small number of times. The chain recombines TRBV27 with TRBJ1-2; TRBD1 is a possible D gene (5 bases). V lost 8 bases, J lost 1 base, and 17 bases lay in between. The CDR3 has 15 amino acids. CDR1 is MNHEY and CDR2 is SMNVEV in the germline V gene (reference sequence). CDR3 loop: CASASSGTRNYGYTF. The CDR3 coding sequence is TGTGCCAGCGCTTCCTCCGGGACCCGTAACTATGGCTACACCTTC.

The table lists this clonotype with a few counts. This sequence joins TRBV7-9 and TRBJ2-3; the match to TRBD1 covers 10 bases. Per germline, CDR1 SEHNR and CDR2 FQNEAQ (reference sequence). Losses at the gene ends were 3 bases for V and 4 bases for J; bases not matched to a gene: 4. This CDR3 spans 15 amino acids. CDR3 coding DNA: TGTGCCAGCAGCTTCAGACAGGGGGCGTCAGATACGCAGTATTTT. Translated: CASSFRQGASDTQYF.

The chain combines TRBV9 with TRBJ2-2, with D possibly being TRBD1 or TRBD2 (5 bases each). The CDR3 is made up of 16 amino acids. Per germline, CDR1 SGDLS and CDR2 YYNGEE. V lost 0 bases and J lost 4, with 13 bases in between. CDR3 nucleotides: TGTGCCAGCAGCGTAGCAGGGAGCTTGGGCACCGGGGAGCTGTTTTTT. It yields the protein CASSVAGSLGTGELFF.

This clonotype was recorded a few times. J is TRBJ1-1 and V is TRBV20-1, with D uncertain. This CDR3 has 11 residues. The V gene's germline CDR1 is DFQATT and CDR2 SNEGSKA (reference sequence). V shed 6 bases and J shed 7 bases, with 12 bases lying between them. The CDR3 spells CSAPGRDEAFF. DNA for the CDR3: TGCAGTGCCCCCGGGAGGGATGAAGCTTTCTTT.

The chain joins TRBV5-1 to TRBJ1-2, with D perhaps matching TRBD1 (6 bases). V dropped 0 bases and J dropped 9 bases, with 18 bases sitting between them. CDR3 length: 15 amino acids. The germline V gene encodes CDR1 SGHRS and CDR2 YFSETQ. CDR3 amino acids: CASSLAAGGYGRYTF. For the CDR3, the DNA is TGCGCCAGCAGCTTGGCCGCGGGGGGCTATGGACGCTACACCTTC.

Regarding this clonotype: One junction end disagrees with the germline gene, perhaps due to a read error. The chain has TRBV4-3 and TRBJ1-1; D might be TRBD1 (5 bases). The CDR3 covers 15 residues. Germline V gene lookup returns CDR1 LGHNA and CDR2 YSLEER. CDR3 coding DNA: TGCGCCGGCAGCCCAGCCCCAGGGACGAACACTGAAGCTTTCTTT. It encodes CAGSPAPGTNTEAFF.

This clonotype has just a few counts. The V call is TRBV12-3 or TRBV12-4, the J call TRBJ2-1, with 9 bases matching TRBD2. After removal of 3 bases from V and 8 bases from J, the junction contained 8 bases not matched to a gene. The CDR3 is made up of 15 amino acids. The CDR3 sequence: CASSFRAGGRDEQFF. DNA for the CDR3: TGTGCCAGCAGTTTCAGAGCGGGGGGAAGGGATGAGCAGTTCTTC.

The chain recombines TRBV5-5 with TRBJ1-2, with D unresolved. CDR3 size: 15 residues. V lost 4 bases and J lost 0, with 13 bases in between. Germline V lookup: CDR1 SGHKS, CDR2 YYEKEE (reference sequence). The CDR3, as DNA: TGTGCCAGCAGCCTTGACACGGATGCTAACTATGGCTACACCTTC. This codes for CASSLDTDANYGYTF.

In regard to this clonotype: A read error may explain this, as a much larger clone is one base away. This chain links TRBV7-2 with TRBJ2-5, with 7 positions matching TRBD2. J lost 5 bases, V lost 1 base, and 4 bases had no gene match. This CDR3 is 14 amino acids long. Germline V gene data show CDR1 as SGHTA and CDR2 as FQGNSA. CDR3 DNA sequence: TGTGCCAGCAGCTTAGGCGGGAGACATGAGACCCAGTACTTC. It translates to CASSLGGRHETQYF.

This clonotype appeared a few times. J is TRBJ2-6 and V is TRBV20-1; 8 bases match TRBD1. The V gene's germline CDR1 is DFQATT and CDR2 SNEGSKA (reference sequence). The ends lost 4 bases at V and 0 bases at J; junction bases unmatched: 11. This CDR3 has 18 residues. The CDR3 DNA sequence: TGCAGTGCTACCTACAGGGGGACAAGGGACTCTGGGGCCAACGTCCTGACTTTC. The encoded protein is CSATYRGTRDSGANVLTF.

A note on this clonotype: The germline gene is not matched at one end of the junction; a read error may be the cause. This chain uses TRBV5-1 with TRBJ2-7; TRBD2 might be the D (5 bases). Germline lookup yields CDR1 SGHRS and CDR2 YFSETQ. This CDR3 region has 13 residues. The CDR3 coding sequence is TGCACCAGCAGCCACGGGAAAACCTACGAGCAGTACTTC. It encodes CTSSHGKTYEQYF.

A word on this clonotype: At one boundary the junction diverges from the germline segment, which might be a read error. The chain recombines TRBV2 with TRBJ2-3, with 7 bases lining up with TRBD1. CDR1 and CDR2 (germline): SNHLY, FYNNEI. The CDR3 length is 16 residues. This CDR3 is CTSRGPDRDHTDTQYF. CDR3 in DNA: TGTACCAGCAGGGGACCCGACAGGGATCACACAGATACGCAGTATTTT.

This chain connects TRBV10-3 to TRBJ1-1, with 8 bases matching TRBD1. The CDR3 spans 14 residues. CDR1 is ENHRY and CDR2 is SYGVKD in the germline V gene. Unmatched junction bases numbered 5, after V lost 6 bases and J lost 2 bases. The CDR3: CAIRRDRYNTEAFF. The CDR3, as DNA: TGTGCCATCAGACGGGACAGGTATAACACTGAAGCTTTCTTT.